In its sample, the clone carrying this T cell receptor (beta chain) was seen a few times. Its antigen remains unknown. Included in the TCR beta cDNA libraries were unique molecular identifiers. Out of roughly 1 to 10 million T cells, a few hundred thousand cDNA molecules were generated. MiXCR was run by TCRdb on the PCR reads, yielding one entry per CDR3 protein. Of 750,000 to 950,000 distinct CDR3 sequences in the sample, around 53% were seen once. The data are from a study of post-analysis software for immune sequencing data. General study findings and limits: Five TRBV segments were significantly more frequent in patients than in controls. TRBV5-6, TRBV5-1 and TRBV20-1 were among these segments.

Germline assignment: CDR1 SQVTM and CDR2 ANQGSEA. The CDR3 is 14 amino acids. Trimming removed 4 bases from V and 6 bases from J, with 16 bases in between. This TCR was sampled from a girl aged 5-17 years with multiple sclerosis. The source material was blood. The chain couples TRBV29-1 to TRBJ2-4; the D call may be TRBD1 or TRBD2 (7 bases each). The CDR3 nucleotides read TGCAGCGTTGGAAACAGGGGAGGGCTAAACATTCAGTACTTC. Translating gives CSVGNRGGLNIQYF.